The present entry profiles one T cell receptor (beta chain) with its context. A much larger clonotype is one base distant, so this may be a read error. This sample was included in a study of T-cell reconstitution after alpha-beta-depleted transplantation in children. The CDR3 has 13 residues. Per germline, CDR1 DFQATT and CDR2 SNEGSKA (reference sequence). During its preparation, the TCRbeta library received unique molecular identifiers. TCRdb passed the PCR reads through MiXCR, listing each CDR3 protein once. The table lists about 640,000 distinct CDR3 sequences, 10% to 15% of them singletons. This TCR derives from a male patient under 18 who had a stem cell transplant for acute myeloid leukemia, so the T cells may come from the graft donor. This specimen was PBMCs, mostly from graft donor cells, taken 360 days after TCRalphabeta/CD19-depleted stem cell transplant. The genes are TRBV20-1 and TRBJ2-1; no firm D call. The CDR3 reads CSVDTDSYNERFF. The CDR3 DNA reads TGCAGTGTCGATACAGACTCCTACAATGAGCGGTTCTTC.